This T cell receptor (beta chain) originates from a study of blood T cells in healthy people across ages. The CDR3 spans 13 residues. Germline V gene data show CDR1 as LNHNV and CDR2 as YYDKDF (reference sequence). Ten milliliters of peripheral blood were drawn from each donor into EDTA-treated tubes. Then a second PCR, running about 7 to 11 cycles, was carried out with a sample-barcoded 5' primer and a J-beta primer mix. TCRdb fed the 5' RACE reads into MiXCR, producing one record per CDR3 protein. The sample consists of 800,000 to 950,000 distinct CDR3 sequences, roughly 29% of them appearing once. The same data also went into a second study, on T cells of mothers and their children. That publication notes: Pairs that are related and pairs that are unrelated have TCR recombination output shaped similarly by thymic selection.

The chain has TRBV15 and TRBJ2-7, with D unclear. The DNA end is more similar to TRBJ2-5, so the J call may be wrong. The source material was blood. The TCR originated in a woman in her forties in good health. CDR3: CATSKGSRETQYF. As DNA, the CDR3 is TGTGCCACCAGCAAGGGTTCTCGGGAGACCCAGTACTTC.